Below, one T cell receptor beta chain is given with its context. Its matching antigen is unknown. The sample comes from a study of cytomegalovirus exposure and HLA in healthy donors. The PCR employed 60 Vbeta primers together with 13 Jbeta primers. Only in-frame clones appear in the TCRdb table, and some are missing; sequencing was by immunoSEQ multiplex PCR. The table lists approximately 160,000 clones, less than 90% of them singletons, with 4.5% to 5.5% in the top ten. Study outcomes and limitations: Most observed TCR sequences were rare, whereas some public TCRs were detected in many donors.

This CDR3 is 15 amino acids long. Germline V gene lookup returns CDR1 SGHRS and CDR2 YFSETQ. V was clipped by 3 bases and J by 2 bases; unmatched bases: 2. This sequence was found in a woman aged 45 to 65 in good health and CMV-seropositive. The material sequenced was PBMCs. The chain combines TRBV5-1 with TRBJ2-1; 10 nucleotides line up with TRBD1. In DNA, the CDR3 is TGCGCCAGCAGCTCGGGACAGGGGACCTACAATGAGCAGTTCTTC. Encoded protein: CASSSGQGTYNEQFF.